The 17 T cell receptor beta chains below all came from one sample that was sequenced in a study of neurological immune-mediated disorders. TCRdb fed the 5' RACE reads into MiXCR, producing one record per CDR3 protein. The sample has around 44,000 distinct CDR3 sequences, 2% to 3% seen once; the top ten hold roughly 12%. The sequencing sample was made of PBMCs. The receptors derive from a man under 40 with multiple sclerosis.

This clonotype was observed many times. J is TRBJ1-5 and V is TRBV25-1; perhaps TRBD1 as D (5 bases). The CDR3 extends over 15 amino acids. V gave up 2 bases and J gave up 5 bases, with 13 bases separating them. Germline values: CDR1 MGHDK, CDR2 SYGVNS. The CDR3 loop reads CASSEDSFFHQPQHF. CDR3 in DNA: TGTGCCAGCAGTGAAGACAGCTTTTTTCATCAGCCCCAGCATTTT.

The table lists this clonotype with many counts. This chain links TRBV7-2 with TRBJ1-2; D gene uncertain. The CDR3 loop spans 13 amino acids. V lost 5 bases, J lost 2 bases, and 9 bases lay in between. CDR1 is SGHTA, CDR2 FQGNSA, per germline. CDR3 DNA: TGTGCCAGCAGCCCACCCGCGAACTATGGCTACACCTTC. Its translation: CASSPPANYGYTF.

This clonotype was counted ten times or more. The V gene is TRBV19, the J gene TRBJ2-7; D uncertain. V was shortened by 3 bases and J by 0 bases, with 6 bases between the two germline ends. The germline gives CDR1 LNHDA, CDR2 SQIVND (reference sequence). The CDR3 has 13 amino acids. The DNA of the CDR3 is TGTGCCAGTAGTATCCATAACTCCTACGAGCAGTACTTC. Amino acids: CASSIHNSYEQYF.

In this sample, this clonotype turned up many times. The chain links TRBV12-3 or TRBV12-4 to TRBJ1-5, with D possibly matching TRBD1 (6 bases). The CDR3 covers 17 residues. V was trimmed by 5 bases and J by 6 bases, leaving 23 bases between them. The CDR3 DNA reads TGTGCCAGCAGTCTATACGGCGCGGGGGGCGATGGTCAGCCCCAGCATTTT. It yields the protein CASSLYGAGGDGQPQHF.

This clonotype was counted many times. The chain employs TRBV7-9 and TRBJ2-3, with 8 bases identical to TRBD2. Trimming cost V 1 base and J 2 bases; bases outside gene matches: 5. The germline CDR1 and CDR2 sequences are SEHNR and FQNEAQ (reference sequence). This CDR3 region has 16 residues. Written as DNA, the CDR3 is TGTGCCAGCAGCTTAGTCGGCGGGAGGAACACAGATACGCAGTATTTT. It is translated as CASSLVGGRNTDTQYF.

At least ten counts were recorded for this clonotype. The gene calls are TRBV20-1 and TRBJ2-1, with D possibly matching TRBD2 (5 bases). The CDR3 is made up of 13 amino acids. V was cut by 0 bases and J by 4 bases, with 7 bases left in between. Per germline, CDR1 DFQATT and CDR2 SNEGSKA (reference sequence). This CDR3 is CSARDRGYNEQFF. CDR3 nucleotides: TGCAGTGCTAGAGATCGGGGTTACAATGAGCAGTTCTTC.

This clonotype was detected ten times or more. The rearrangement uses TRBV11-2 and TRBJ2-2, with 13 bases identical to TRBD2. V lost 4 bases, J lost 1 base, and 9 bases stayed unmatched. Per germline, CDR1 SGHAT and CDR2 FQNNGV. This CDR3 has 19 residues. The CDR3 sequence is CASSSNLGLAGMNTGELFF. As DNA, the CDR3 is TGTGCCAGCAGCTCCAACCTGGGACTAGCGGGGATGAACACCGGGGAGCTGTTTTTT.

As to this clonotype: This may stem from a read error, because a much larger clone lies one nucleotide away. This chain connects TRBV11-2 to TRBJ2-5; TRBD1 might be the D (6 bases). CDR1 SGHAT and CDR2 FQNNGV come from the germline V gene. The CDR3 length is 15 residues. CDR3 DNA sequence: TGTGCCAGCAGCTTAGAGTGGGGGCAGCAAGAGATCCAGTACTTC. It is translated as CASSLEWGQQEIQYF.

This clonotype showed up many times. V gene TRBV12-3 or TRBV12-4 combines with J gene TRBJ2-3, with 13 bases fitting TRBD2. The V gene end was trimmed by 5 bases and the J gene end by 3 bases; junction bases not matched to a gene: 5. This CDR3 comprises 16 residues. CDR3 amino acids: CASSLRTSGRTDTQYF. CDR3 nucleotides: TGTGCCAGCAGTCTCCGGACTAGCGGGAGAACAGATACGCAGTATTTT.

This clonotype was picked up many times. The chain carries TRBV20-1 and TRBJ2-7; TRBD2 is a possible D gene (6 bases). This CDR3 comprises 12 residues. V was shortened by 7 bases and J by 1 base, with 11 bases between the two germline ends. Per the germline V gene, CDR1 is DFQATT and CDR2 is SNEGSKA (reference sequence). This CDR3 reads CSGRGGSYEQYF. The CDR3 region has the DNA TGCAGTGGGCGCGGAGGGTCCTACGAGCAGTACTTC.

This clonotype appeared many times. The CDR3 loop reads CASSLASGAGQPQHF. CDR3 DNA: TGCGCCAGCAGCTTGGCCTCGGGGGCAGGTCAGCCCCAGCATTTT. This chain connects TRBV5-1 to TRBJ1-5, with D perhaps TRBD1 (6 bases). Trimming took 0 bases from V and 6 from J, leaving 13 bases between them. The CDR3 extends over 15 amino acids. From germline, CDR1 is SGHRS and CDR2 YFSETQ.

This clonotype has at least ten counts. This sequence joins TRBV3-1 and TRBJ2-2; 9 bases are shared with TRBD1. The CDR3 is made up of 19 amino acids. Germline V CDR1 and CDR2: LGHDT, YNNKEL (reference sequence). Trimming took 0 bases from V and 1 from J; bases not matched to a gene: 9. The DNA for the CDR3 is TGTGCCAGCAGCCAAGATACCCCGGACAGGGGAAAGAACACCGGGGAGCTGTTTTTT. It yields the protein CASSQDTPDRGKNTGELFF.

This clonotype has a handful of counts. With a much larger clone just one base away, this may be a read error. The chain has TRBV5-1 and TRBJ2-7; 11 bases map to TRBD2. The CDR3 loop spans 17 amino acids. V gave up 1 base and J gave up 7 bases; unmatched junction bases: 13. The germline CDR1 and CDR2 sequences are SGHRS and YFSETQ. CDR3 residues: CASSLIPYSGGDEEQYF. As DNA, the CDR3 is TGCGCCAGCAGCTTGATTCCCTATAGCGGGGGGGACGAAGAGCAGTACTTC.

This clonotype was counted ten times or more. CDR3 DNA sequence: TGCAGTGCTAGAGATCCGGGGCTAGCGGGGGGGTGGCAAGAGACCCAGTACTTC. Protein: CSARDPGLAGGWQETQYF. V and J are TRBV20-1 and TRBJ2-5; 12 bases align to TRBD2. This CDR3 has 18 amino acids. V lost 0 bases and J lost 2; bases outside the gene matches: 10. Germline assignment: CDR1 DFQATT and CDR2 SNEGSKA (reference sequence).

This clonotype was observed many times. The gene calls are TRBV20-1 and TRBJ2-7, with TRBD2 matching 9 bases. Germline V lookup: CDR1 DFQATT, CDR2 SNEGSKA (reference sequence). Trimming cost V 2 bases and J 7 bases; bases outside gene matches: 6. The CDR3 has 13 amino acids. This CDR3 is CSARFGRGGEQYF. The CDR3 coding sequence is TGCAGTGCTAGATTTGGGCGGGGGGGTGAGCAGTACTTC.

The table lists this clonotype with many counts. J is TRBJ2-3 and V is TRBV20-1; 7 bases fit TRBD2. In germline, CDR1 is DFQATT, CDR2 SNEGSKA (reference sequence). The V gene end was trimmed by 8 bases and the J gene end by 2 bases; junction bases not matched to a gene: 7. The CDR3 contains 13 residues. The CDR3 loop is CSPQAGSTDTQYF. CDR3 sequence (DNA): TGCAGTCCCCAAGCGGGATCCACAGATACGCAGTATTTT.

This clonotype was detected many times. V usage is TRBV28 and J usage is TRBJ1-5, with 7 bases lining up with TRBD1. Germline V lookup: CDR1 MDHEN, CDR2 SYDVKM. V was pared by 6 bases and J by 2 bases, with 7 bases of the junction left unmatched. The CDR3 runs 15 residues. CDR3 nucleotides: TGTGCCAGCAGCCGAGACACAGGGGGCAATCAGCCCCAGCATTTT. It codes for CASSRDTGGNQPQHF.